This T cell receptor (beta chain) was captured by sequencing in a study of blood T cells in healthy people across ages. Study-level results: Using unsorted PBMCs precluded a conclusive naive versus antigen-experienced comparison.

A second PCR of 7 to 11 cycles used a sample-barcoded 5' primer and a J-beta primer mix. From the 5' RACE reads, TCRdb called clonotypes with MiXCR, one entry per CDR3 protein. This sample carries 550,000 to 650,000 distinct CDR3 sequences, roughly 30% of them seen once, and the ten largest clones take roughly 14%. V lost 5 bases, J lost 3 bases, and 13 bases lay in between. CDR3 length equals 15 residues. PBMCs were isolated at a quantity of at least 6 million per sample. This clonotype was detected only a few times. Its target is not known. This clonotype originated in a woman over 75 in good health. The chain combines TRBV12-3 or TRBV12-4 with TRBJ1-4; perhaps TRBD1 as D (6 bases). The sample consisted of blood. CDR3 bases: TGTGCCAGCAGTCCCCAGGGGTCGGCTAATGAAAAACTGTTTTTT. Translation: CASSPQGSANEKLFF.